A single sample gave rise to the 13 T cell receptor beta chains below, sequenced in a study of T cells in Graves' hyperthyroidism and ophthalmopathy. The source material, RNA transcripts, was used to amplify TCR beta CDR3 regions. Researchers ran a first-round RT-PCR on the TCR CDR3 using the HTBI primer set. TCRdb re-called the multiplex PCR reads through MiXCR, storing one row per CDR3 protein. The sample lists 660,000 or so distinct CDR3 sequences; around 20% were seen once. Sequenced sample: blood. Source of these receptors: a man aged 30-40 years with Graves' ophthalmopathy.

The table lists this clonotype with a few counts. This chain's CDR3 is CASSSKYAQGTNEKLFF. The CDR3 DNA reads as TGTGCCAGCAGCTCGAAATATGCGCAGGGCACTAATGAAAAACTGTTTTTT. The chain joins TRBV7-2 to TRBJ1-4; TRBD1 is a possible D gene (5 bases). The germline CDR1 and CDR2 sequences are SGHTA and FQGNSA. This CDR3 is 17 amino acids long. The V gene lost 4 bases and the J gene lost 2 bases, with 17 bases spanning the gap.

This clonotype was seen more than once but under ten times. The rearrangement links TRBV30 to TRBJ2-1; weak D call: TRBD2 (5 bases). The CDR3 contains 13 residues. The germline CDR1 and CDR2 sequences are GTSNPN and SVGIG (reference sequence). Trimming left V 7 bases short and J 0 bases short, with 10 bases between. CDR3 DNA: TGTGCCTCGACTCGGGGCTCCTACAATGAGCAGTTCTTC. This gives the protein CASTRGSYNEQFF.

This clonotype has ten or more counts. The CDR3 is CASSLRQGAGYNEQFF. The CDR3 bases are TGCGCCAGCAGCCTCAGACAGGGGGCCGGTTACAATGAGCAGTTCTTC. The chain links TRBV5-1 to TRBJ2-1; 10 bases map to TRBD1. Germline CDR1 reads SGHRS; CDR2 reads YFSETQ. V was clipped by 4 bases and J by 4 bases; unmatched bases: 8. This CDR3 is 16 amino acids long.

With regard to this clonotype: An end of the junction does not agree with germline; a read error may underlie this. The chain links TRBV6-1 to TRBJ1-2, with D possibly TRBD1 on 6 matching bases. This CDR3 has 13 residues. Germline V gene sequence: CDR1 MNHNS, CDR2 SASEGT. This CDR3 reads CASSDTGSYSYTF. In nucleotides, the CDR3 is TGTGCCAGCAGTGACACAGGGTCCTATAGCTACACCTTC.

In nucleotides, the CDR3 is TGTGCCAGCAGTTACTCAGAAGGCGAGCAGTACTTC. Translating it yields CASSYSEGEQYF. The rearrangement links TRBV6-5 to TRBJ2-7; D not resolved. V lost 0 bases and J 6 bases, leaving 6 bases between the germline ends. This CDR3 is built from 12 residues. Per the germline V gene, CDR1 is MNHEY and CDR2 is SVGAGI.

This clonotype showed up many times. J is TRBJ2-7 and V is TRBV11-2; D is ambiguous. V lost 3 bases and J lost 5, with 2 bases in between. In germline, CDR1 is SGHAT, CDR2 FQNNGV. CDR3 length: 10 residues. The CDR3 DNA reads as TGTGCCAGCAGCTTCGACGAGCAGTACTTC. Its translation is CASSFDEQYF.

V and J are TRBV7-9 and TRBJ2-1; 8 nucleotides match TRBD1. V lost 5 bases, J lost 5 bases, and 17 bases stayed unmatched. This CDR3 region has 18 residues. Per the germline V gene, CDR1 is SEHNR and CDR2 is FQNEAQ (reference sequence). This chain's CDR3 is CASSLRGTGPPPNNEQFF. Here the CDR3 DNA reads TGTGCCAGCAGCCTTAGGGGGACAGGCCCCCCCCCGAACAATGAGCAGTTCTTC.

This clonotype was observed many times. The rearrangement uses TRBV7-8 and TRBJ1-5, with D unresolved. The CDR3 extends over 15 amino acids. V lost 3 bases to trimming and J lost 0 bases, with 9 bases between them. Germline loops: CDR1 SGHVS, CDR2 FQNEAQ. The CDR3 region is CASSFYRASNQPQHF. DNA of the CDR3: TGTGCCAGCAGCTTCTACAGAGCTAGCAATCAGCCCCAGCATTTT.

This clonotype occurred a few times. This sequence joins TRBV5-1 and TRBJ2-5; D possibly uses TRBD1 or TRBD2 (5 bases each). Per the germline V gene, CDR1 is SGHRS and CDR2 is YFSETQ. CDR3 size: 14 residues. V lost 4 bases and J 1 base, leaving 11 bases between the germline ends. In nucleotides, the CDR3 is TGCGCCAGCAGCAGCCGGGACGCCCAAGAGACCCAGTACTTC. It is translated as CASSSRDAQETQYF.

This clonotype occurred a few times. V and J are TRBV2 and TRBJ2-1, with 9 bases matching TRBD2. Germline V gives CDR1 SNHLY, CDR2 FYNNEI. This CDR3 has 17 residues. V shed 1 base and J 0 bases; nucleotides not matched to a gene: 4. The CDR3 coding sequence is TGTGCCAGCAGTGAAGAGGCGGGAGGGAGCTCCTACAATGAGCAGTTCTTC. Its translation is CASSEEAGGSSYNEQFF. Together with reference TRBV2 and TRBJ2-1, the CDR3 gives the full variable domain: EPEVTQTPSHQVTQMGQEVILRCVPISNHLYFYWYRQILGQKVEFLVSFYNNEISEKSEIFDDQFSVERPDGSNFTLKIRSTKLEDSAMYFCASSEEAGGSSYNEQFFGPGTRLTVL.

This clonotype was recorded a few times. This sequence joins TRBV27 and TRBJ1-5; D not resolved. CDR1 MNHEY and CDR2 SMNVEV come from the germline V gene (reference sequence). With 5 bases removed from V and 6 bases from J, the gap between germline ends came to 8 bases. This CDR3 spans 12 amino acids. CDR3 nucleotide sequence: TGTGCCAGCAGTCAACGGAGTCAGCCCCAGCATTTT. Translated, it gives CASSQRSQPQHF.

This clonotype showed up many times. DNA of the CDR3: TGTGCCAGCAGCCAGGACGGGTGGACCCTCTACACCTTC. Amino acids: CASSQDGWTLYTF. This chain connects TRBV3-1 to TRBJ1-2; D is undetermined. V was shortened by 3 bases and J by 10 bases, with 15 bases between the two germline ends. This CDR3 has 13 amino acids. Looked up from germline, CDR1 is LGHDT and CDR2 is YNNKEL (reference sequence).

The chain carries TRBV5-5 and TRBJ1-6; 9 bases map to TRBD1. The trim removed 1 base at V and 8 bases at J, leaving 4 bases unmatched. This CDR3 has 15 residues. Germline CDR1 reads SGHKS; CDR2 reads YYEKEE (reference sequence). The CDR3 region is CASSLLRDRDSPLHF. The CDR3 coding sequence is TGTGCCAGCAGCTTGCTCCGGGACAGGGATTCACCCCTCCACTTT. Full variable domain (remainder filled in from reference TRBV5-5 and TRBJ1-6): DAGVTQSPTHLIKTRGQQVTLRCSPISGHKSVSWYQQVLGQGPQFIFQYYEKEERGRGNFPDRFSARQFPNYSSELNVNALLLGDSALYLCASSLLRDRDSPLHFGNGTRLTVT.